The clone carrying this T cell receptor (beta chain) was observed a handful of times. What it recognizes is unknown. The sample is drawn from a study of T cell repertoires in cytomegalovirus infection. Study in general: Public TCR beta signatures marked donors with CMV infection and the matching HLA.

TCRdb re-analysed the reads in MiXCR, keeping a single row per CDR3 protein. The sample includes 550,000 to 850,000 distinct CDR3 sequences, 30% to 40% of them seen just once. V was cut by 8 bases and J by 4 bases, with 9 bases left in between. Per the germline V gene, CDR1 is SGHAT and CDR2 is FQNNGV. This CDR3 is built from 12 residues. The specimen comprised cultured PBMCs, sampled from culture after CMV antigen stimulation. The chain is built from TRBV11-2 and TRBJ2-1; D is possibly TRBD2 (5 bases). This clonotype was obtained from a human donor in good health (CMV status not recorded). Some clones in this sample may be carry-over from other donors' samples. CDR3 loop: CASGRRYNEQFF. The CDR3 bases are TGTGCCAGCGGGAGAAGGTACAATGAGCAGTTCTTC.